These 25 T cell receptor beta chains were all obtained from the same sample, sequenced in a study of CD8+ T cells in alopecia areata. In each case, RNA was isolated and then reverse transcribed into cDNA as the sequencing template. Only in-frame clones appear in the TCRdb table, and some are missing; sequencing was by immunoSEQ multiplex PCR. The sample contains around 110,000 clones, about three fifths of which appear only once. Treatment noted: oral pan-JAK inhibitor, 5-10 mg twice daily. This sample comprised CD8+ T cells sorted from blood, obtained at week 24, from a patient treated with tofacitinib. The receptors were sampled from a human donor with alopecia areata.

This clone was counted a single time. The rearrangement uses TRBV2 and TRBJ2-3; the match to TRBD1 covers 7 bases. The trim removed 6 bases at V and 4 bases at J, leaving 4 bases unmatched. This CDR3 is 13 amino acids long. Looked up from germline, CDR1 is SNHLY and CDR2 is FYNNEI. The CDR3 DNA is TGTGCCAGCAGCCTACAGGGGTCAGATACGCAGTATTTT. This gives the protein CASSLQGSDTQYF.

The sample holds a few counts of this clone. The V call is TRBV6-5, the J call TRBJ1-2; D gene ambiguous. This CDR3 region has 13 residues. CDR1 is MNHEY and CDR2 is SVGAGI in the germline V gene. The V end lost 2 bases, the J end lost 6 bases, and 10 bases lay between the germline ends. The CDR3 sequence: CASSYGGLDGYTF. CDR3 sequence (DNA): TGTGCCAGCAGTTACGGAGGATTGGATGGCTACACCTTC.

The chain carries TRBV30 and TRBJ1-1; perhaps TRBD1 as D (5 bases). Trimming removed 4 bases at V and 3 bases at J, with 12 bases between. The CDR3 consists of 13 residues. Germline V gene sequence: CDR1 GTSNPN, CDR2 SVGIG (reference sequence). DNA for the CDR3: TGTGCCTGGACCCATGGGGGGTACACTGAAGCTTTCTTT. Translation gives CAWTHGGYTEAFF.

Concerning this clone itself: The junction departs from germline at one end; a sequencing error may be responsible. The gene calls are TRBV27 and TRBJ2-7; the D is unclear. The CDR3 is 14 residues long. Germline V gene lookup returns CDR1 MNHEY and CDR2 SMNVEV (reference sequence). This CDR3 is CASSLTVNPYEQYF. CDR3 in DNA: TGTGCTAGCAGTTTAACAGTAAATCCTTACGAGCAGTACTTC.

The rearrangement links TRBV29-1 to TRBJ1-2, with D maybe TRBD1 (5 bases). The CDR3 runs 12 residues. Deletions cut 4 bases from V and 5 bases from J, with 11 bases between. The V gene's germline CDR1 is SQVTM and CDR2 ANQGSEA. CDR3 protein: CSVAGTGYGYTF. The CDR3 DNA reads TGCAGCGTTGCCGGGACGGGGTATGGCTACACCTTC.

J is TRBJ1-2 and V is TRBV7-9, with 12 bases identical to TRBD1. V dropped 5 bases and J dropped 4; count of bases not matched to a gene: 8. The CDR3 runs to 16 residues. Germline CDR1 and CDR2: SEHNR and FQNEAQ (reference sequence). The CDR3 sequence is CASSPGTGGLIYGYTF. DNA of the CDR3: TGTGCCAGCAGCCCAGGGACAGGGGGCCTGATCTATGGCTACACCTTC.

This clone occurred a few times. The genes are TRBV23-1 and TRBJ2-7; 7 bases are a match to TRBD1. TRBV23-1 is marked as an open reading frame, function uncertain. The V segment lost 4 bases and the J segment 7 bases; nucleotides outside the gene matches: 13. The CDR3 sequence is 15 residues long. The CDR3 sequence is CASSRSRQGGWEQYF. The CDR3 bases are TGCGCCAGCAGTCGGAGTCGACAGGGCGGATGGGAGCAGTACTTC.

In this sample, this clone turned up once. The CDR3 here is CASSLERAEQYF. CDR3 coding DNA: TGTGCCAGCAGCTTAGAGAGGGCCGAGCAGTACTTC. The chain links TRBV7-9 to TRBJ2-7, with D possibly being TRBD2 (5 bases). Germline CDR1 is SEHNR and CDR2 is FQNEAQ (reference sequence). The CDR3 contains 12 residues. V lost 1 base, J lost 6 bases, and 7 bases lay in between.

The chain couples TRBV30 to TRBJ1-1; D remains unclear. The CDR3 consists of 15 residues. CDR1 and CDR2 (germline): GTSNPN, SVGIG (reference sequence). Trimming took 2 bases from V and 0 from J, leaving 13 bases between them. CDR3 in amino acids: CAWSYGKYLNTEAFF. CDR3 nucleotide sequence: TGTGCCTGGAGTTACGGCAAATACCTGAACACTGAAGCTTTCTTT. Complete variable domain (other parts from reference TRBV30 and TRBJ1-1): SQTIHQWPATLVQPVGSPLSLECTVEGTSNPNLYWYRQAAGRGLQLLFYSVGIGQISSEVPQNLSASRPQDRQFILSSKKLLLSDSGFYLCAWSYGKYLNTEAFFGQGTRLTVV.

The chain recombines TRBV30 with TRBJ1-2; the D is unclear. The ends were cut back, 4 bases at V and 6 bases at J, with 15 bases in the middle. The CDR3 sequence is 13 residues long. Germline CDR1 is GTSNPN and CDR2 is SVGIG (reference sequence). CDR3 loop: CAWTLTGKDGYTF. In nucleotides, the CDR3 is TGTGCCTGGACGTTGACGGGAAAGGATGGCTACACCTTC.

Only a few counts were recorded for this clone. The CDR3 is CASRDIPNEQFF. The CDR3 DNA reads as TGTGCCAGCAGGGACATACCGAATGAGCAGTTCTTC. The chain recombines TRBV2 with TRBJ2-1, with D possibly TRBD1 on 5 matching bases. The CDR3 is made up of 12 amino acids. Germline V lookup: CDR1 SNHLY, CDR2 FYNNEI. Trimming pared 6 bases from V and 7 bases from J, leaving 10 bases between.

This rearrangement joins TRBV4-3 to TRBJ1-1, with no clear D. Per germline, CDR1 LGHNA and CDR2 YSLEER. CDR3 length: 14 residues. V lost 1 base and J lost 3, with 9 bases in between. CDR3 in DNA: TGCGCCAGCAGCCAAGTTGAGGGCCACACTGAAGCTTTCTTT. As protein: CASSQVEGHTEAFF.

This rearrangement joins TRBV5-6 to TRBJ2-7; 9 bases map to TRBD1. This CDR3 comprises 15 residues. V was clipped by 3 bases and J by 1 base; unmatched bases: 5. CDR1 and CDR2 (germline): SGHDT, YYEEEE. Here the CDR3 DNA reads TGTGCCAGCAGCTCCCCCGGGACAGGGTCCTACGAGCAGTACTTC. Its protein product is CASSSPGTGSYEQYF.

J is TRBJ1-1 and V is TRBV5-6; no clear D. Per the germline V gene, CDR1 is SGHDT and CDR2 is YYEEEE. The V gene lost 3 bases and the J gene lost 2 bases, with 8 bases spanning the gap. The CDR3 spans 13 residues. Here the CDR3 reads CASSSSGNTEAFF. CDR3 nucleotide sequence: TGTGCCAGCAGCTCCTCAGGAAACACTGAAGCTTTCTTT.

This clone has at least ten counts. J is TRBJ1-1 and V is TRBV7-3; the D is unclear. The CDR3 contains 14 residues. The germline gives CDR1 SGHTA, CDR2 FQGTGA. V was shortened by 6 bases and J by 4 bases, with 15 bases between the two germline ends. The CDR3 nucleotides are TGTGCCAGCAGTAACGGGCTTCTGGGCACTGAAGCTTTCTTT. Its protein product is CASSNGLLGTEAFF.

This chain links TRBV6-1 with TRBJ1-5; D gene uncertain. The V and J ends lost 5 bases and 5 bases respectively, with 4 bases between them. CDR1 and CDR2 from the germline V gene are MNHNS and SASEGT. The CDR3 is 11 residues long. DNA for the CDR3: TGTGCCAGCAGTCAGGATCAGCCCCAGCATTTT. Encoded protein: CASSQDQPQHF.

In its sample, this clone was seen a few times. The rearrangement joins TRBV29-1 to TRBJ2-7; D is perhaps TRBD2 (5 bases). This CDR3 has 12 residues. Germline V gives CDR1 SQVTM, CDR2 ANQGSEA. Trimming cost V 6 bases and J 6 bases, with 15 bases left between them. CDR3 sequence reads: CSVALAGGEQYF. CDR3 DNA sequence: TGCAGCGTGGCCCTCGCGGGTGGCGAGCAGTACTTC.

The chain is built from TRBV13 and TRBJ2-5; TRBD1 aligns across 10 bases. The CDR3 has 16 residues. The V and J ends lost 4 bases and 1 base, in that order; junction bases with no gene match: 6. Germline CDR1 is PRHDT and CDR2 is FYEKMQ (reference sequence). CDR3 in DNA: TGTGCCAGCAGCTCCTGGACAGGGGGGATCCAAGAGACCCAGTACTTC. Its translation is CASSSWTGGIQETQYF. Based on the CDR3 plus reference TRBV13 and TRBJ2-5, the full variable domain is AAGVIQSPRHLIKEKRETATLKCYPIPRHDTVYWYQQGPGQDPQFLISFYEKMQSDKGSIPDRFSAQQFSDYHSELNMSSLELGDSALYFCASSSWTGGIQETQYFGPGTRLLVL.

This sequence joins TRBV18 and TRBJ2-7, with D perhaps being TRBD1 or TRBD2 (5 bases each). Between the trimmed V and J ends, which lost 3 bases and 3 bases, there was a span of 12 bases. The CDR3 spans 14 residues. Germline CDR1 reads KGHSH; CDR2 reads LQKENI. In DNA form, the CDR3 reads TGTGCCAGCTCACCGGGACCCCTCGGCTACGAGCAGTACTTC. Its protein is CASSPGPLGYEQYF.

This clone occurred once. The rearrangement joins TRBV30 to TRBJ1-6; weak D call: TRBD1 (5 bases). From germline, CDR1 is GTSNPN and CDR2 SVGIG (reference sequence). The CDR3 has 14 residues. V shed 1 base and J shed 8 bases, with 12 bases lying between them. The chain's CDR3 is CAWSGGVGDSPLHF. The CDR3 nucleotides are TGTGCCTGGAGTGGGGGGGTCGGGGATTCACCCCTCCACTTT.

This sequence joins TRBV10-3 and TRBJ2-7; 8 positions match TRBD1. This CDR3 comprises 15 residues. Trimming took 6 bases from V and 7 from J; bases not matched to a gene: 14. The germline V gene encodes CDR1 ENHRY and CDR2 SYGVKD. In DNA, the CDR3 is TGTGCCATCAGCCAAGTTGTGCAGGGGGCGAGGGAGCAGTACTTC. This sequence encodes CAISQVVQGAREQYF.

The CDR3: CASSHEYSNQPQHF. CDR3 DNA sequence: TGTGCCAGCAGTCACGAATATAGCAATCAGCCCCAGCATTTT. The chain employs TRBV27 and TRBJ1-5; D unresolved. With 5 bases removed from V and 0 bases from J, the gap between germline ends came to 8 bases. This CDR3 contains 14 residues. Per the germline V gene, CDR1 is MNHEY and CDR2 is SMNVEV (reference sequence).

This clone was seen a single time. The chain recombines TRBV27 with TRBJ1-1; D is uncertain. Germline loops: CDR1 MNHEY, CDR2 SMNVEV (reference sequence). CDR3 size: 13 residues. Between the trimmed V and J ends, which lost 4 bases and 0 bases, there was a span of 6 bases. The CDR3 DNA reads TGTGCCAGCAGTTACGAGATGAACACTGAAGCTTTCTTT. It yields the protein CASSYEMNTEAFF.

CDR3 sequence (DNA): TGTGCCAGTAGTATCGGGGAGGACACTGAAGCTTTCTTT. Translation gives CASSIGEDTEAFF. This chain links TRBV19 with TRBJ1-1, with D unresolved. Trimming removed 3 bases from V and 3 bases from J, with 8 bases in between. Germline CDR1 LNHDA, CDR2 SQIVND (reference sequence). This CDR3 has 13 residues.

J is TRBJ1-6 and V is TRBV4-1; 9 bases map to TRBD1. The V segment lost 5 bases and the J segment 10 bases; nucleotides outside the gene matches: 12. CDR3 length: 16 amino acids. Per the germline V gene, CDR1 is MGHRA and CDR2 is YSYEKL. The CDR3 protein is CASSYRMGQGSSPLHF. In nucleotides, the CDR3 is TGCGCCAGCAGCTATCGGATGGGACAGGGATCCTCACCCCTCCACTTT.